Following are 32 T cell receptor beta chains from one sample sequenced in a study of shared clonotypes between healthy human individuals (dated by TCRdb to 2018 to 2020). CD8 naive samples were CD45RO-negative cells positively selected for CCR7, giving a CD45RA+CCR7+ population that excluded TemRA cells. The library was obtained by the immunoSEQ multiplex PCR assay. Held by TCRdb, this immuneACCESS table contains in-frame sequences only and omits some clones. Under half of the omission traces to an unresolved V gene where checked; the cause of the rest is unknown. A total of about 590,000 clones appear in this sample, less than 97% of them only once. Over 0.09% of the sample rests with the top ten. The sequenced material came from naive CD8+ T cells sorted from blood. The cell subset or site label, as the study defines it: CD45RA+CCR7+. The receptors shown here come from a woman aged 25 to 39 in good health.

The chain couples TRBV9 to TRBJ2-5; the D is unclear. This CDR3 is 15 amino acids long. The germline V and J ends were trimmed by 0 bases and 0 bases, with 9 bases remaining between them. CDR1 is SGDLS and CDR2 is YYNGEE in the germline V gene. CDR3: CASSVEGGHQETQYF. The CDR3 DNA sequence: TGTGCCAGCAGCGTAGAGGGCGGACACCAAGAGACCCAGTACTTC.

The chain joins TRBV6-1 to TRBJ1-3, with D possibly being TRBD1 (6 bases). This CDR3 spans 15 amino acids. Germline V gene data show CDR1 as MNHNS and CDR2 as SASEGT. V was cut by 6 bases and J by 0 bases, with 12 bases left in between. DNA for the CDR3: TGTGCCAGCAGGACAGGCCAGAGCTCTGGAAACACCATATATTTT. It codes for CASRTGQSSGNTIYF.

This clone was seen only once. The chain joins TRBV7-2 to TRBJ2-7; 9 bases are shared with TRBD1. Looked up from germline, CDR1 is SGHTA and CDR2 is FQGNSA. V lost 6 bases, J lost 3 bases, and 6 bases stayed unmatched. CDR3 size: 14 residues. The DNA for the CDR3 is TGTGCCAGCAGGGACCCGGGACAGGGCTACGAGCAGTACTTC. Protein sequence: CASRDPGQGYEQYF.

This chain links TRBV9 with TRBJ2-2; D gene unclear. V lost 7 bases and J lost 1, with 14 bases in between. Per the germline V gene, CDR1 is SGDLS and CDR2 is YYNGEE. This CDR3 is built from 15 residues. The CDR3 coding sequence is TGTGCCAGCTCACCCCCAGCGAAGAACACCGGGGAGCTGTTTTTT. Translating gives CASSPPAKNTGELFF.

The gene calls are TRBV27 and TRBJ1-5; TRBD1 aligns across 8 bases. V was pared by 6 bases and J by 6 bases, with 4 bases of the junction left unmatched. Germline CDR1 and CDR2: MNHEY and SMNVEV (reference sequence). The CDR3 is 13 residues long. The CDR3, as DNA: TGTGCCAGCAGACCAGGGGGCAGTCAGCCCCAGCATTTT. It translates to CASRPGGSQPQHF.

The chain couples TRBV5-6 to TRBJ1-5, with a possible D match to TRBD1 (5 bases). This CDR3 contains 14 residues. Per the germline V gene, CDR1 is SGHDT and CDR2 is YYEEEE. V was shortened by 2 bases and J by 7 bases, with 13 bases between the two germline ends. CDR3 nucleotides: TGTGCCAGCAGCTTTGGGGCCCACGGGCAGCCCCAGCATTTT. It codes for CASSFGAHGQPQHF.

V gene TRBV28 combines with J gene TRBJ1-2; D may be TRBD1 (6 bases). The CDR3 has 14 amino acids. V was pared by 4 bases and J by 2 bases, with 11 bases between. The germline CDR1 and CDR2 sequences are MDHEN and SYDVKM. The CDR3 loop is CASSSQTGNYGYTF. CDR3 nucleotides: TGTGCCAGCAGTTCGCAAACAGGGAACTATGGCTACACCTTC.

This clone was picked up one time. The rearrangement links TRBV7-8 to TRBJ2-5; D may be TRBD2 (5 bases). The DNA end is more similar to TRBJ2-7, so the J call may be wrong. The germline CDR1 and CDR2 sequences are SGHVS and FQNEAQ. The CDR3 consists of 15 residues. CDR3 nucleotides: TGTGCCAGCAGCTTAAGTGGACTCCTTTCCTACGAGCAGTACTTC. Translating gives CASSLSGLLSYEQYF.

V usage is TRBV5-6 and J usage is TRBJ2-4; the match to TRBD1 covers 7 bases. V shed 0 bases, J shed 6 bases, and the junction held 3 bases outside the gene matches. Germline CDR1 and CDR2: SGHDT and YYEEEE. The CDR3 has 14 amino acids. The chain's CDR3 is CASSLGGQLNIQYF. DNA for the CDR3: TGTGCCAGCAGCTTGGGGGGACAGTTAAACATTCAGTACTTC.

This sequence joins TRBV6-5 and TRBJ2-7, with 9 bases matching TRBD2. The ends lost 2 bases at V and 9 bases at J; junction bases unmatched: 8. Germline CDR1 reads MNHEY; CDR2 reads SVGAGI. The CDR3 is 14 amino acids. As DNA, the CDR3 is TGTGCCAGCAGTTACGTGGCGGGAGGGAACGGGCAGTACTTC. Amino acids: CASSYVAGGNGQYF.

V gene TRBV27 combines with J gene TRBJ2-7; 13 positions match TRBD2. With V trimmed by 7 bases and J by 5 bases, 8 bases remained unmatched. The germline V gene has CDR1 MNHEY and CDR2 SMNVEV (reference sequence). The length of the CDR3 is 15 residues. The CDR3 DNA follows: TGTGCCAGCACGGCCGGGACTAGCGGGAAAAACGAGCAGTACTTC. It encodes CASTAGTSGKNEQYF.

The chain joins TRBV7-9 to TRBJ1-1; unclear D gene. V lost 5 bases and J 6 bases, leaving 4 bases between the germline ends. The CDR3 extends over 10 amino acids. Germline V gene data show CDR1 as SEHNR and CDR2 as FQNEAQ (reference sequence). CDR3: CASSKPEAFF. In DNA, the CDR3 is TGTGCCAGCAGCAAACCTGAAGCTTTCTTT.

Note on this clone: The same CDR3 arises from other DNA sequences in this sample as well. The rearrangement links TRBV5-1 to TRBJ2-7; maybe TRBD2 (5 bases). Trimming left V 2 bases short and J 0 bases short, with 6 bases between. This CDR3 region has 13 residues. Germline lookup yields CDR1 SGHRS and CDR2 YFSETQ. The CDR3 nucleotides read TGCGCCAGCAGCTTTGGAGGCTCCTACGAGCAGTACTTC. Amino acid sequence: CASSFGGSYEQYF.

The chain recombines TRBV2 with TRBJ2-3, with D tentatively TRBD2 (6 bases). Germline assignment: CDR1 SNHLY and CDR2 FYNNEI. The CDR3 has 13 amino acids. V was clipped by 8 bases and J by 6 bases, with 15 bases between them. The CDR3 nucleotides read TGTGCCAGCTTCGGGGGTCGGGGTGATACGCAGTATTTT. Translated, it gives CASFGGRGDTQYF.

The chain employs TRBV19 and TRBJ2-1; 10 bases map to TRBD2. The length of the CDR3 is 17 residues. From germline, CDR1 is LNHDA and CDR2 SQIVND (reference sequence). The ends lost 0 bases at V and 3 bases at J; junction bases unmatched: 5. The CDR3 coding sequence is TGTGCCAGTAGTATAGAGCGGACTAGCGGACACTACAATGAGCAGTTCTTC. Its translation is CASSIERTSGHYNEQFF.

The rearrangement links TRBV13 to TRBJ2-7, with a tentative D call TRBD1 (6 bases). The V and J ends lost 4 bases and 3 bases respectively, with 13 bases between them. The CDR3 loop spans 14 amino acids. Germline V gene lookup returns CDR1 PRHDT and CDR2 FYEKMQ (reference sequence). This chain's CDR3 is CASSSGQKDYEQYF. CDR3 bases: TGTGCCAGCAGCTCCGGACAGAAAGACTACGAGCAGTACTTC.

The chain combines TRBV2 with TRBJ1-5; D call uncertain. Between the trimmed V and J ends, which lost 4 bases and 5 bases, there was a span of 9 bases. Germline assignment: CDR1 SNHLY and CDR2 FYNNEI. The CDR3 contains 13 residues. The DNA of the CDR3 is TGTGCCAGCAGTGTAGCCCCTTATCAGCCCCAGCATTTT. Protein sequence: CASSVAPYQPQHF.

The V gene is TRBV4-1, the J gene TRBJ1-5, with 8 bases fitting TRBD1. The CDR3 consists of 15 residues. Germline loops: CDR1 MGHRA, CDR2 YSYEKL. Trimming took 2 bases from V and 1 from J; bases not matched to a gene: 1. Here the CDR3 DNA reads TGCGCCAGCAGCCAATGGACAGGGAGCAATCAGCCCCAGCATTTT. It specifies CASSQWTGSNQPQHF.

This chain connects TRBV11-2 to TRBJ2-7, with TRBD1 identical over 9 bases. V was pared by 3 bases and J by 2 bases, with 2 bases of the junction left unmatched. This CDR3 comprises 14 residues. Germline CDR1 is SGHAT and CDR2 is FQNNGV. CDR3 protein: CASSFGTGTYEQYF. The CDR3, as DNA: TGTGCCAGCAGCTTCGGGACAGGGACCTACGAGCAGTACTTC.

The chain is built from TRBV9 and TRBJ2-2, with 7 bases fitting TRBD2. The V segment lost 3 bases and the J segment 7 bases; nucleotides outside the gene matches: 21. The CDR3 is made up of 19 amino acids. The germline V gene encodes CDR1 SGDLS and CDR2 YYNGEE. For the CDR3, the DNA is TGTGCCAGCAGCGAGGGGAGAGCTAGCGGCACCGGGGGAGGCGGGGAGCTGTTTTTT. Amino acid sequence: CASSEGRASGTGGGGELFF.

The V gene is TRBV11-2, the J gene TRBJ2-1, with D hard to call. Germline V gene sequence: CDR1 SGHAT, CDR2 FQNNGV. Trimming shortened V by 5 bases and J by 8 bases, and 19 bases separated the two germline ends. CDR3 size: 15 residues. CDR3 amino acids: CASSKGLALWDEQFF. CDR3 DNA sequence: TGTGCCAGCAGCAAGGGTTTGGCGCTATGGGATGAGCAGTTCTTC.

The V call is TRBV9, the J call TRBJ2-6, with 9 bases that match TRBD1. The CDR3 extends over 18 amino acids. Germline CDR1 and CDR2: SGDLS and YYNGEE. V gave up 4 bases and J gave up 0 bases; unmatched junction bases: 8. CDR3 residues: CASSTRTGADSGANVLTF. The CDR3 region has the DNA TGTGCCAGCAGCACCCGGACAGGGGCCGACTCTGGGGCCAACGTCCTGACTTTC.

With regard to this clone: Other nucleotide sequences in the sample specify the same CDR3. The CDR3 sequence is CASSLLAGSTYEQYF. CDR3 coding DNA: TGTGCCAGCAGTTTGCTAGCGGGGTCGACCTACGAGCAGTACTTC. The V and J genes are TRBV27 and TRBJ2-7, with 9 bases lining up with TRBD2. After removal of 3 bases from V and 2 bases from J, the junction contained 5 bases not matched to a gene. This CDR3 has 15 amino acids. From germline, CDR1 is MNHEY and CDR2 SMNVEV (reference sequence).

This chain joins TRBV28 and TRBJ2-1, with 9 bases matching TRBD2. Per the germline V gene, CDR1 is MDHEN and CDR2 is SYDVKM. CDR3 length equals 15 residues. V lost 3 bases and J lost 4; bases outside the gene matches: 4. CDR3 sequence: CASSFPLAGYNEQFF. In nucleotides, the CDR3 is TGTGCCAGCAGTTTTCCGCTAGCGGGGTACAATGAGCAGTTCTTC.

This chain links TRBV19 with TRBJ2-7; TRBD1 matches 7 bases. The CDR3 contains 13 residues. V gave up 1 base and J gave up 3 bases; unmatched junction bases: 0. The germline V gene encodes CDR1 LNHDA and CDR2 SQIVND (reference sequence). DNA for the CDR3: TGTGCCAGTAGTATAGCAGGGGGCTACGAGCAGTACTTC. Translating it yields CASSIAGGYEQYF.

The J gene is TRBJ1-4, the V gene TRBV27; D unclear. The V gene's germline CDR1 is MNHEY and CDR2 SMNVEV (reference sequence). Trimming left V 6 bases short and J 6 bases short, with 11 bases between. The length of the CDR3 is 13 residues. The CDR3: CASRESGDEKLFF. The CDR3 region has the DNA TGTGCCAGCAGGGAGTCGGGAGATGAAAAACTGTTTTTT.

The chain couples TRBV11-2 to TRBJ2-5; tentatively, D is TRBD2 (6 bases). CDR1 and CDR2 from the germline V gene are SGHAT and FQNNGV. The CDR3 totals 14 residues. Trimming pared 6 bases from V and 14 bases from J, leaving 25 bases between. CDR3 protein: CASSLKVIAATEYF. The CDR3 DNA is TGTGCCAGCAGTCTGAAAGTAATAGCGGCAACGGAATACTTC.

This clone was seen only once. The rearrangement uses TRBV4-2 and TRBJ2-3; 10 bases fit TRBD2. J was trimmed by 2 bases and V by 0 bases; bases with no gene match: 14. The germline CDR1 and CDR2 sequences are LGHNA and YNFKEQ. The CDR3 consists of 20 residues. CDR3 in DNA: TGTGCCAGCAGCCAAGACACCAAACTCATACTAGCGGGGAACACAGATACGCAGTATTTT. It encodes CASSQDTKLILAGNTDTQYF.

The chain employs TRBV29-1 and TRBJ2-5; 9 bases match TRBD2. Germline CDR1 and CDR2: SQVTM and ANQGSEA. Trimming took 6 bases from V and 5 from J; bases not matched to a gene: 10. The CDR3 extends over 14 amino acids. The CDR3 spells CSVAARGGRETQYF. CDR3 DNA: TGCAGCGTGGCGGCGCGGGGGGGTCGGGAGACCCAGTACTTC.

The chain is built from TRBV7-6 and TRBJ2-3, with 7 bases identical to TRBD2. V lost 5 bases, J lost 0 bases, and 5 bases stayed unmatched. The germline gives CDR1 SGHVS, CDR2 FNYEAQ. CDR3 length: 15 residues. CDR3 DNA sequence: TGTGCCAGCAGCCGAACTAGCGATAGCACAGATACGCAGTATTTT. Protein sequence: CASSRTSDSTDTQYF.

This clone was observed a few times. The chain is built from TRBV11-2 and TRBJ2-7; 10 bases line up with TRBD2. This CDR3 is built from 15 residues. Germline V CDR1 and CDR2: SGHAT, FQNNGV. Trimming at V came to 2 bases and at J to 2 bases, leaving 3 bases not matched to a gene. CDR3 sequence: CASSLSSGRTYEQYF. CDR3 DNA sequence: TGTGCCAGCAGCTTATCTAGCGGGAGAACCTACGAGCAGTACTTC. Full variable domain (missing parts from reference TRBV11-2 and TRBJ2-7): EAGVAQSPRYKIIEKRQSVAFWCNPISGHATLYWYQQILGQGPKLLIQFQNNGVVDDSQLPKDRFSAERLKGVDSTLKIQPAKLEDSAVYLCASSLSSGRTYEQYFGPGTRLTVT.

This rearrangement joins TRBV11-2 to TRBJ2-7; D may be TRBD1 (6 bases). The CDR3 spans 14 residues. V was clipped by 5 bases and J by 7 bases, with 18 bases between them. CDR1 is SGHAT and CDR2 is FQNNGV in the germline V gene. The CDR3 sequence: CASSAYRASLEQYF. As DNA, the CDR3 is TGTGCCAGCAGCGCCTACAGGGCCTCTCTAGAGCAGTACTTC.